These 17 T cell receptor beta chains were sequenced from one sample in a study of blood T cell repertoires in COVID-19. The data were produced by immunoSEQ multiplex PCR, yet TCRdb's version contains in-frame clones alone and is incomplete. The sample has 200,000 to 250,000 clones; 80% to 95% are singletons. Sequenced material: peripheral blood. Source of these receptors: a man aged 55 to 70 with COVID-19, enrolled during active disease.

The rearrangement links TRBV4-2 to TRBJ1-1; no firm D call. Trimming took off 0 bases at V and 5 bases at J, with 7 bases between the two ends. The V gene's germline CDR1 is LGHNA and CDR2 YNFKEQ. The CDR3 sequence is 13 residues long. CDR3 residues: CASSQDFRTEAFF. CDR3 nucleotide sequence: TGTGCCAGCAGCCAAGATTTCCGGACTGAAGCTTTCTTT.

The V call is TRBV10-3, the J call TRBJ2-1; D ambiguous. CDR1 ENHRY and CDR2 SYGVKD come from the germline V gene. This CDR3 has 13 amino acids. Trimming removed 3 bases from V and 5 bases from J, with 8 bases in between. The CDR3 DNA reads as TGTGCCATCAGTGATCTAGGAAACAATGAGCAGTTCTTC. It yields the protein CAISDLGNNEQFF.

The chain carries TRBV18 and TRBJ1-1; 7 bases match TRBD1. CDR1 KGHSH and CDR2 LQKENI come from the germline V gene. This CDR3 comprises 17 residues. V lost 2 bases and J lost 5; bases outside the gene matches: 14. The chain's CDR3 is CASSPFPGGQAWTEAFF. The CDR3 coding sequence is TGTGCCAGCTCACCATTCCCAGGGGGTCAGGCCTGGACTGAAGCTTTCTTT.

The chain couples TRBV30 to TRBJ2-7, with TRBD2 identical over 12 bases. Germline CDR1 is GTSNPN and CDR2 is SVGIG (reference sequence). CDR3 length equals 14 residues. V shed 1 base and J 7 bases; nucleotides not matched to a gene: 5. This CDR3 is CAWSGLAGAGEQYF. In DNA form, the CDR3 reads TGTGCCTGGAGTGGACTAGCGGGAGCGGGGGAGCAGTACTTC.

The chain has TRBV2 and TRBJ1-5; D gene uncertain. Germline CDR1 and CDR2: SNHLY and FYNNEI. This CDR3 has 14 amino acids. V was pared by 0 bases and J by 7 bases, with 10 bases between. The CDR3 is CASSEALTKQPQHF. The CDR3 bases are TGTGCCAGCAGTGAAGCCCTTACTAAGCAGCCCCAGCATTTT. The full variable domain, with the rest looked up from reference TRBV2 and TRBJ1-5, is EPEVTQTPSHQVTQMGQEVILRCVPISNHLYFYWYRQILGQKVEFLVSFYNNEISEKSEIFDDQFSVERPDGSNFTLKIRSTKLEDSAMYFCASSEALTKQPQHFGDGTRLSIL.

CDR3 region: CASSIDWRYGYTF. The CDR3 nucleotides read TGTGCCAGTAGTATTGATTGGAGATATGGCTACACCTTC. J is TRBJ1-2 and V is TRBV19; unclear D gene. V was clipped by 3 bases and J by 5 bases, with 10 bases between them. The CDR3 covers 13 residues. In germline, CDR1 is LNHDA, CDR2 SQIVND (reference sequence). The variable domain in full, completed from reference TRBV19 and TRBJ1-2, reads DGGITQSPKYLFRKEGQNVTLSCEQNLNHDAMYWYRQDPGQGLRLIYYSQIVNDFQKGDIAEGYSVSREKKESFPLTVTSAQKNPTAFYLCASSIDWRYGYTFGSGTRLTVV.

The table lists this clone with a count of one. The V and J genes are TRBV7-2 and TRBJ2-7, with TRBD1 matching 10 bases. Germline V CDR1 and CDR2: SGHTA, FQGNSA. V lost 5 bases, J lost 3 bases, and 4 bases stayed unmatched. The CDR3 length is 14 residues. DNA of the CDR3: TGTGCCAGCAGCGTCGGGACAGGGGTCTACGAGCAGTACTTC. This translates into CASSVGTGVYEQYF.

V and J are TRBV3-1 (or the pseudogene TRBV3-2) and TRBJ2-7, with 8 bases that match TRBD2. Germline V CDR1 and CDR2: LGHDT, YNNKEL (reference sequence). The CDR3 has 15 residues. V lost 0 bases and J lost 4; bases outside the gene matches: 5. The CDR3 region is CASSQDPGLAYEQYF. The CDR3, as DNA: TGTGCCAGCAGCCAAGATCCAGGACTAGCTTACGAGCAGTACTTC.

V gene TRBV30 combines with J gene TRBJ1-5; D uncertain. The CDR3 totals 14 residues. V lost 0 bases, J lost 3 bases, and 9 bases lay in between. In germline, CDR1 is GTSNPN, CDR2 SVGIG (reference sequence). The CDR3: CAWSVLLDNQPQHF. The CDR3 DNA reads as TGTGCCTGGAGTGTACTCCTCGACAATCAGCCCCAGCATTTT. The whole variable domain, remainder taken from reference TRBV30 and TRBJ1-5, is SQTIHQWPATLVQPVGSPLSLECTVEGTSNPNLYWYRQAAGRGLQLLFYSVGIGQISSEVPQNLSASRPQDRQFILSSKKLLLSDSGFYLCAWSVLLDNQPQHFGDGTRLSIL.

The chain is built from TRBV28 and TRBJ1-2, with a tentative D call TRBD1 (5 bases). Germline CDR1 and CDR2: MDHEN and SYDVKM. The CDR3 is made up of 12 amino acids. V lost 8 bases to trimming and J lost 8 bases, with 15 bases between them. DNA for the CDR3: TGTGCCAGCGCCAGGGAAGTAGGCGGCTACACCTTC. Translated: CASAREVGGYTF.

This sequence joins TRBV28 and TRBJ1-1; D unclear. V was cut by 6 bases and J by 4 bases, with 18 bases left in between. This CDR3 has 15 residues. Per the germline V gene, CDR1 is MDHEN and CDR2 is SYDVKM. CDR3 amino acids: CASRHQERAGTEAFF. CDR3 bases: TGTGCCAGCAGACACCAGGAGCGGGCGGGCACTGAAGCTTTCTTT. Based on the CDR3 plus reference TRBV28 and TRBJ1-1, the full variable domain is DVKVTQSSRYLVKRTGEKVFLECVQDMDHENMFWYRQDPGLGLRLIYFSYDVKMKEKGDIPEGYSVSREKKERFSLILESASTNQTSMYLCASRHQERAGTEAFFGQGTRLTVV.

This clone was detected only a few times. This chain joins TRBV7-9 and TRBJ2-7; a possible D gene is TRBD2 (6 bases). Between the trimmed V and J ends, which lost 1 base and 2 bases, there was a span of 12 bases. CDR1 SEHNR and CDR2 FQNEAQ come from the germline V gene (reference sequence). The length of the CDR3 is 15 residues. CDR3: CASSLEGGATYEQYF. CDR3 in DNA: TGTGCCAGCAGCTTAGAAGGCGGGGCTACCTACGAGCAGTACTTC. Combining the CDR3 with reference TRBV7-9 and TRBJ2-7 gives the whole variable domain DTGVSQNPRHKITKRGQNVTFRCDPISEHNRLYWYRQTLGQGPEFLTYFQNEAQLEKSRLLSDRFSAERPKGSFSTLEIQRTEQGDSAMYLCASSLEGGATYEQYFGPGTRLTVT.

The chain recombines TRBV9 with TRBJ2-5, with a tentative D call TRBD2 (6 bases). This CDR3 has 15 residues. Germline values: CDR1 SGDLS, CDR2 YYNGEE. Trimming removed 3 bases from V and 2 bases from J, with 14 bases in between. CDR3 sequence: CASSGPGDLQETQYF. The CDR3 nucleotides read TGTGCCAGCAGCGGGCCCGGGGACTTACAAGAGACCCAGTACTTC.

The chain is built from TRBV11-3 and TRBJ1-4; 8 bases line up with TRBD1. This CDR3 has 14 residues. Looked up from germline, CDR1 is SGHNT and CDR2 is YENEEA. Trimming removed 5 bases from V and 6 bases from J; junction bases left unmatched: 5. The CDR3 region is CASSPGGGDEKLFF. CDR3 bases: TGTGCCAGCAGCCCAGGGGGCGGAGATGAAAAACTGTTTTTT.

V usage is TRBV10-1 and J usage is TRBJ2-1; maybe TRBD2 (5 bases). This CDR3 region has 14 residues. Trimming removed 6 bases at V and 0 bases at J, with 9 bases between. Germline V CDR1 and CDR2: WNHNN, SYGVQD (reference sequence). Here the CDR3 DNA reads TGCGCCAGCAGCCGGGAACCCTCCTACAATGAGCAGTTCTTC. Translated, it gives CASSREPSYNEQFF.

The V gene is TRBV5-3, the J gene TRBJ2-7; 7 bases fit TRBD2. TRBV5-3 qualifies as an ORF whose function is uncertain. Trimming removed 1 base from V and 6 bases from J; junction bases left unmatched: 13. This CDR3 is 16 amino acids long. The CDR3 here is CARSLNSGWNPFEQYF. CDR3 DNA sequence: TGTGCCAGAAGCTTGAATAGCGGGTGGAATCCCTTCGAGCAGTACTTC.

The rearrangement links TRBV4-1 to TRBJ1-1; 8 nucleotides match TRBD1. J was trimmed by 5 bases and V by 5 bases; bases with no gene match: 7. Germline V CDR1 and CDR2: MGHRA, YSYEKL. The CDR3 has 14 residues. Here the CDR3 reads CASSSPDRGTEAFF. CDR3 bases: TGCGCCAGCAGCTCCCCTGACAGGGGAACTGAAGCTTTCTTT.